This paragraph reports one TCR beta chain. The treatment was: around 19 received Ad26.COV2.S at low or high dose, single or two shots; about five received placebo; per-sample allocation not given. Collection of samples fell on day 63 after the first vaccine or placebo injection. These data originate in a study of Ad26.COV2.S vaccination and SARS-CoV-2 variants. V lost 3 bases and J 4 bases, leaving 10 bases between the germline ends. Germline CDR1 and CDR2: MGHDK and SYGVNS. The CDR3 is made up of 13 amino acids. Using immunoSEQ multiplex PCR, the repertoire was profiled, and TCRdb retains in-frame clones only, with some absent. This table holds about 680,000 clones, about 89% found once.

The chain employs TRBV25-1 and TRBJ2-7; D remains ambiguous. The sample in question was peripheral blood, obtained in a trial of Ad26.COV2.S vaccine versus placebo. The TCR comes from a person between 18 and 65 years old who received the Ad26.COV2.S COVID-19 vaccine or a placebo. DNA of the CDR3: TGTGCCAGCAGTGATGGCGCCTTTTACGAGCAGTACTTC. Protein: CASSDGAFYEQYF.